This T cell receptor beta chain was profiled in a study of blood T cell repertoires in COVID-19. Study context: Researchers got acute and convalescent COVID-19 samples from the United States, Italy and Spain.

The CDR3 totals 16 residues. CDR1 is GTSNPN and CDR2 is SVGIG in the germline V gene (reference sequence). The V end lost 0 bases, the J end lost 3 bases, and 14 bases lay between the germline ends. As originally analysed: The assay estimated nucleated cells by amplifying reference gene primers. Measured with immunoSEQ multiplex PCR; TCRdb has only the in-frame clones, and not every one. V and J calls and clone size are copied from that table; D and trimming were computed from the DNA. The sample records over 300,000 clones, approximately 91% being singletons. Everyone who took part was about 18 to 89 years old, and they came from 24 US areas. Cohort allocation depended upon clinical history that participants reported.

What was sequenced was PBMCs or T cells enriched from blood (not recorded which). The sequence came from a woman aged 40 to 50 who had recovered from COVID-19. The gene calls are TRBV30 and TRBJ2-2; maybe TRBD2 (6 bases). The CDR3 loop is CAWSVPLGGDTGELFF. For the CDR3, the DNA is TGTGCCTGGAGTGTTCCCCTAGGAGGGGACACCGGGGAGCTGTTTTTT.